The rows below give T cell receptor beta chains drawn from one sample of a study of Graves' ophthalmopathy and Graves' hyperthyroidism. Via MiXCR, TCRdb re-called the multiplex PCR reads, giving one row per CDR3 protein. The profile shows hundreds of thousands of distinct CDR3 sequences, around a fifth of them singletons. The sequenced sample was peripheral blood. The origin of the receptors is a woman between 18 and 29 years old with stable Graves' hyperthyroidism. The CDR3 runs from the conserved cysteine through the conserved F or W. Clone size appears in some rows only: once, few, many, or a class for an expanded clone.

size: many; V: TRBV5-1; J: TRBJ2-2; CDR3: CASSGTMDTGELFF
size: many; V: TRBV25-1; J: TRBJ2-2; CDR3: CASSEYGQGGTGELFF
size: many; V: TRBV4-1; J: TRBJ1-2; CDR3: CASSQGAGRGRSYGYTF
size: many; V: TRBV12-3/TRBV12-4; J: TRBJ2-2; CDR3: CASSLMGTGELFF
size: few; V: TRBV28; J: TRBJ1-1; CDR3: CASTRERNTEAFF
size: many; V: TRBV24-1; J: TRBJ2-2; CDR3: CATHGLAGGCTGELFF
size: many; V: TRBV28; J: TRBJ2-7; CDR3: CATGRVPWGLAGGGRREQYF
size: .; V: TRBV12-3/TRBV12-4; J: TRBJ2-1; CDR3: CASSLTGGFNNEQFF
size: many; V: TRBV19; J: TRBJ2-4; CDR3: CASSPTSGRSRNIQYF
size: many; V: TRBV7-2; J: TRBJ2-4; CDR3: CASSPRQGQSKNIQYF
size: .; V: TRBV9; J: TRBJ1-1; CDR3: CASSVATGTEAFF
size: few; V: TRBV14; J: TRBJ2-6; CDR3: CASSPLPDSHSESGANVLTF
size: few; V: TRBV3-1; J: TRBJ1-3; CDR3: CASSQDGVLSGNTIYF
size: many; V: TRBV2; J: TRBJ1-1; CDR3: CASSGGWVKPEAFF
size: many; V: TRBV20-1; J: TRBJ1-2; CDR3: CSARTTGGGYTF
size: many; V: TRBV6-2/TRBV6-3; J: TRBJ1-6; CDR3: CASSYVPGTYNSPLHF
size: many; V: TRBV27; J: TRBJ1-1; CDR3: CASSFVSGVGGTAFF
size: many; V: TRBV20-1; J: TRBJ2-2; CDR3: CSARDLIRGDTGELFF
size: many; V: TRBV6-1; J: TRBJ1-2; CDR3: CASSEDRLGYGYTF
size: many; V: TRBV28; J: TRBJ2-7; CDR3: CASSTGIYEQYF
size: many; V: TRBV12-3/TRBV12-4; J: TRBJ1-5; CDR3: CASSFGSQPQHF
size: many; V: TRBV12-3/TRBV12-4; J: TRBJ2-2; CDR3: CASSQPSTAGHTGELFF
size: .; V: TRBV10-2; J: TRBJ2-2; CDR3: CASSEWPPTSNTGELFF
size: many; V: TRBV12-3/TRBV12-4; J: TRBJ1-2; CDR3: CASSFGRVGGYTF
size: many; V: TRBV4-3; J: TRBJ1-5; CDR3: CASSSRTGDNQPQHF
size: .; V: TRBV19; J: TRBJ2-2; CDR3: CASSTSLAGTNTGELFF
size: few; V: TRBV11-2; J: TRBJ2-7; CDR3: CASSYTDGGGDFPPYEQYF
size: many; V: TRBV6-5; J: TRBJ2-5; CDR3: CASSSRPVQETQYF
size: many; V: TRBV20-1; J: TRBJ2-5; CDR3: CSARPGGDSETQYF
size: few; V: TRBV6-1; J: TRBJ1-1; CDR3: CASTKAGAGNTEAFF
size: .; V: TRBV6-4; J: TRBJ1-6; CDR3: CASSETDDSPLHF
size: many; V: TRBV11-2; J: TRBJ2-7; CDR3: CASSPQPRDMAYEQYF
size: few; V: TRBV18; J: TRBJ1-1; CDR3: CASSPAGQGVSEAFF
size: .; V: TRBV7-2; J: TRBJ1-5; CDR3: CASSLSRPSQPQHF
size: few; V: TRBV13; J: TRBJ2-4; CDR3: CASSSTGENIQYF
size: .; V: TRBV12-3/TRBV12-4; J: TRBJ1-2; CDR3: CASSRAFYGYTF
size: .; V: TRBV30; J: TRBJ1-5; CDR3: CAWRQAGSNQPQHF
size: few; V: TRBV11-2; J: TRBJ2-2; CDR3: CASSLVGGPNTGELFF
size: .; V: TRBV28; J: TRBJ1-2; CDR3: CASSYLDIDGYTF
size: many; V: TRBV28; J: TRBJ1-1; CDR3: CASTVKGAPMAFF
size: many; V: TRBV7-9; J: TRBJ2-4; CDR3: CASSRLQGALLYF
size: .; V: TRBV6-5; J: TRBJ2-7; CDR3: CASSYDGPDSEQYF
size: many; V: TRBV19; J: TRBJ2-7; CDR3: CASSIWGGATDEQYF
size: .; V: TRBV12-3/TRBV12-4; J: TRBJ2-6; CDR3: CASSPTTGRAGANVLTF
size: many; V: TRBV20-1; J: TRBJ2-7; CDR3: CSARDRGYEQYF
size: many; V: TRBV30; J: TRBJ2-5; CDR3: CAWMMAAQETQYF